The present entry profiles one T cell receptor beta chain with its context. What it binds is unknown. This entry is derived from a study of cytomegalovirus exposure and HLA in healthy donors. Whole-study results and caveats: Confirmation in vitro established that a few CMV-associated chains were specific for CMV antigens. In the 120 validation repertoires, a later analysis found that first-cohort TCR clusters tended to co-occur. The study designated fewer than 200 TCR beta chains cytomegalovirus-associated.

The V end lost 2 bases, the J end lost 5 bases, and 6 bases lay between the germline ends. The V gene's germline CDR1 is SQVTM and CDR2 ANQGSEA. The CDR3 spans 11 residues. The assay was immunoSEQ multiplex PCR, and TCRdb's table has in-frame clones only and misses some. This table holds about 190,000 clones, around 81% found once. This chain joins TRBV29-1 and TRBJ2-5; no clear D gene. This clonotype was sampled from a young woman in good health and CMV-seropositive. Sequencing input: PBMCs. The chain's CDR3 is CSVELAETQYF. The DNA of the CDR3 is TGCAGCGTTGAATTGGCTGAGACCCAGTACTTC.